The sequence of this T cell receptor beta chain was determined in a study of blood T cell repertoires in COVID-19. This CDR3 is 14 amino acids long. The V and J ends lost 7 bases and 2 bases, in that order; junction bases with no gene match: 4. CDR1 and CDR2 from the germline V gene are SGDLS and YYNGEE. The study assigned cohorts using participant-reported clinical history. Recovered status in Cohort 3 required two negative PCRs, clearance, or symptom resolution. The table came from immunoSEQ multiplex PCR; TCRdb's copy has only in-frame clones and leaves some out. The repertoire consists of about 270,000 clones, with roughly 90% occurring once and the leading ten covering just under 1%.

The clonotype comes from a woman aged 30 to 39 who had recovered from COVID-19. Source material: PBMCs or T cells enriched from blood (not recorded which). J is TRBJ2-5 and V is TRBV9; 11 bases match TRBD1. The CDR3 bases are TGTGCCAGCGGACAGGGGGCTCCACAAGAGACCCAGTACTTC. Protein product: CASGQGAPQETQYF.